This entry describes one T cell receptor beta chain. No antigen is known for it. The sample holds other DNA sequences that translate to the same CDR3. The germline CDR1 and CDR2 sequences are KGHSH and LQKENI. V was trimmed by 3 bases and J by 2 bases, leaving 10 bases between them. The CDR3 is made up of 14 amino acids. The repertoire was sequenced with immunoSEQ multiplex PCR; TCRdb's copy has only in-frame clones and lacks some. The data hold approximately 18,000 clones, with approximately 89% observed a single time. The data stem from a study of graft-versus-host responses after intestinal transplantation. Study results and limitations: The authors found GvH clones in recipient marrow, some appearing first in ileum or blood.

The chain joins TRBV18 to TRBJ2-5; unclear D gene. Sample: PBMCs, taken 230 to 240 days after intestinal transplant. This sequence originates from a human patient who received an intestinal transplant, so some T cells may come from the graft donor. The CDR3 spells CASSPTWGQETQYF. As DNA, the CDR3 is TGTGCCAGCTCACCGACTTGGGGACAAGAGACCCAGTACTTC.